The 2 T cell receptor beta chains reported below all come from one sample, sequenced in a study of T cell responses to AZD1222 COVID-19 vaccine. Only in-frame clones appear in the TCRdb table, and some are missing; sequencing was by immunoSEQ multiplex PCR. The data show about 150,000 clones, with about 90% seen just once and 1.9% held by the top ten. The sample in question was peripheral blood, obtained on day 0 of AZD1222 vaccination. The receptors shown here come from an adult in good health.

The rearrangement joins TRBV28 to TRBJ1-5, with TRBD1 matching 9 bases. The CDR3 spans 15 residues. J was trimmed by 4 bases and V by 3 bases; bases with no gene match: 4. Germline CDR1 and CDR2: MDHEN and SYDVKM. The CDR3 bases are TGTGCCAGCAGTTTCAACAGGGGGCGTAATCAGCCCCAGCATTTT. It specifies CASSFNRGRNQPQHF. The variable domain in full, with the rest retrieved from reference TRBV28 and TRBJ1-5, is DVKVTQSSRYLVKRTGEKVFLECVQDMDHENMFWYRQDPGLGLRLIYFSYDVKMKEKGDIPEGYSVSREKKERFSLILESASTNQTSMYLCASSFNRGRNQPQHFGDGTRLSIL.

The J gene is TRBJ1-5, the V gene TRBV4-1; a possible D gene is TRBD1 (6 bases). Looked up from germline, CDR1 is MGHRA and CDR2 is YSYEKL. The CDR3 runs 15 residues. Trimming left V 1 base short and J 4 bases short, with 11 bases between. DNA of the CDR3: TGCGCCAGCAGCCAAGTCCGGGACACAAATCAGCCCCAGCATTTT. Encoded protein: CASSQVRDTNQPQHF.